The 28 T cell receptor beta chains given below trace back to one sample, sequenced in a study of T cell clonality in common variable immunodeficiency. Findings of the study overall: Fewer deletions and N-nucleotide insertions were reportedly seen in common variable immunodeficiency TCR beta sequences.

Their recognized antigens are unknown. This table comes from immunoSEQ multiplex PCR, and its TCRdb copy is limited to in-frame clones, with some not included. The sample shows more than 13,000 clones, no singletons; the ten largest hold more than 7%. Sequencing was performed on peripheral blood mononuclear cells. The receptor source for this set is a human donor with common variable immunodeficiency.

There are a few counts of this clone. The CDR3 end lies 3 residues beyond the end of the read and is filled in from the germline J gene. V usage is TRBV7-9 and J usage is TRBJ1-1, with D possibly being TRBD1 (6 bases). The V and J ends lost 5 bases and 4 bases respectively, with 11 bases between them. Germline V gene sequence: CDR1 SEHNR, CDR2 FQNEAQ (reference sequence). The CDR3 has 13 residues. CDR3 sequence reads: CASSIQGTTEAFF. CDR3 DNA, as far as it was read: TGTGCCAGCAGCATACAGGGAACCACTGAA.

A word on this clone: The CDR3 extends 3 residues past the end of the read, so its final part is completed from the germline J gene. The J gene is TRBJ1-2, the V gene TRBV6-2 or TRBV6-3; D ambiguous. Trimming took off 0 bases at V and 5 bases at J, with 10 bases between the two ends. The CDR3 runs 14 residues. Looked up from germline, CDR1 is MNHEY and CDR2 is SVGEGT. The sequenced part of the CDR3 DNA is TGTGCCAGCAGTTACTCGGCAGCGCTATATGGC. Translated, it gives CASSYSAALYG. The complete CDR3 reads CASSYSAALYGYTF.

This clone was seen only a few times. The missing CDR3 end, 3 residues past where the read stops, is filled in from the germline J gene. J is TRBJ1-6 and V is TRBV7-9, with no clear D. Trimming shortened V by 1 base and J by 7 bases, and 8 bases separated the two germline ends. CDR3 length equals 14 residues. Germline loops: CDR1 SEHNR, CDR2 FQNEAQ (reference sequence). The CDR3 DNA, read in part, is TGTGCCAGCAGCTTAGTAGCTGGAAATTCACCC. Its protein is CASSLVAGNSP. The entire CDR3 protein reads CASSLVAGNSPLHF.

This clone was picked up a small number of times. The CDR3 is cut off 3 residues early in the read; its end comes from the germline J gene. This chain uses TRBV19 with TRBJ1-5; a possible D gene is TRBD1 (6 bases). The V and J ends lost 2 bases and 6 bases respectively, with 11 bases between them. From germline, CDR1 is LNHDA and CDR2 SQIVND (reference sequence). This CDR3 contains 14 residues. Incomplete CDR3 DNA: TGTGCCAGTAGTATACCAGGGGTAAGTCAGCCC. It is translated as CASSIPGVSQP. The full-length CDR3 reads as CASSIPGVSQPQHF.

This clone was observed a few times. The missing CDR3 end, 3 residues past where the read stops, is filled in from the germline J gene. The gene calls are TRBV19 and TRBJ1-2; TRBD1 matches at 8 bases. The V gene's germline CDR1 is LNHDA and CDR2 SQIVND (reference sequence). The J segment lost 7 bases and the V segment lost 5 bases, leaving 9 bases of the junction unmatched. The CDR3 has 14 residues. Partial CDR3 DNA: TGTGCCAGTAGTCCGGACAGGGCGGGAGGTGGC. Its translation is CASSPDRAGGG. Given in full, the CDR3 is CASSPDRAGGGYTF. The full variable domain, in which reference TRBV19 and TRBJ1-2 provide the parts outside the CDR3, is DGGITQSPKYLFRKEGQNVTLSCEQNLNHDAMYWYRQDPGQGLRLIYYSQIVNDFQKGDIAEGYSVSREKKESFPLTVTSAQKNPTAFYLCASSPDRAGGGYTFGSGTRLTVV.

Comment on this clone: The CDR3 end falls 3 residues outside the read, so it is completed with the germline J gene. V and J are TRBV7-2 and TRBJ2-2; D unclear. Germline assignment: CDR1 SGHTA and CDR2 FQGNSA. The CDR3 is 13 amino acids. Trimming stripped 2 bases from V and 7 bases from J, with 8 bases between. The CDR3 bases that were read are TGTGCCAGCAGCTTAAGGGCTGTCGGGGAG. As protein: CASSLRAVGE. The full CDR3 protein reads CASSLRAVGELFF.

Turning to this clone: The read terminates 3 residues before the CDR3 end, so the remaining end is supplied by the germline J gene. The V and J genes are TRBV5-1 and TRBJ2-1, with 9 bases fitting TRBD2. The V gene's germline CDR1 is SGHRS and CDR2 YFSETQ. The CDR3 is made up of 16 amino acids. V lost 3 bases to trimming and J lost 0 bases; unmatched junction nucleotides: 4. The DNA read from the CDR3 is TGCGCCAGCAGCTGGTATAGCGGGGGCTCCTACAATGAG. Amino acids: CASSWYSGGSYNE. The entire CDR3 protein is CASSWYSGGSYNEQFF.

Comment on this clone: The read falls 3 residues short of the CDR3 end, and the missing part is taken from the germline J gene. V usage is TRBV7-2 and J usage is TRBJ2-7; TRBD1 might be the D (5 bases). Germline assignment: CDR1 SGHTA and CDR2 FQGNSA. The CDR3 consists of 13 residues. V was clipped by 8 bases and J by 2 bases, with 13 bases between them. CDR3 residues: CASQWGAAYEQYF. Incomplete CDR3 DNA: TGTGCCAGCCAATGGGGCGCAGCCTACGAG.

This clone was seen a handful of times. The read ends 3 residues early relative to the CDR3; the germline J gene fills the gap. The J gene is TRBJ2-2, the V gene TRBV19; 9 bases align to TRBD1. V was clipped by 6 bases and J by 5 bases; unmatched bases: 4. In germline, CDR1 is LNHDA, CDR2 SQIVND (reference sequence). This CDR3 region has 14 residues. The CDR3 sequence: CASSGTGRTGELFF. The sequenced part of the CDR3 DNA is TGTGCCAGTAGCGGGACAGGGAGGACCGGGGAG. The complete variable domain, with remaining parts taken from reference TRBV19 and TRBJ2-2, reads DGGITQSPKYLFRKEGQNVTLSCEQNLNHDAMYWYRQDPGQGLRLIYYSQIVNDFQKGDIAEGYSVSREKKESFPLTVTSAQKNPTAFYLCASSGTGRTGELFFGEGSRLTVL.

Remarks on this clone: Read sequence stops 3 residues before the CDR3 end, and the germline J gene provides the missing end. The chain combines TRBV6-2 or TRBV6-3 with TRBJ2-1; the D gene is possibly TRBD2 (6 bases). There are 15 residues in the CDR3. The germline V and J ends were trimmed by 4 bases and 2 bases, with 12 bases remaining between them. Germline CDR1 is MNHEY and CDR2 is SVGEGT. The CDR3 bases that were read are TGTGCCAGCAGTTGGGACTCACGCCCCTACAATGAG. It yields the protein CASSWDSRPYNE. The complete CDR3 protein is CASSWDSRPYNEQFF.

This clone was detected only a few times. The DNA ends 3 residues before the CDR3 does, and the rest of the CDR3 is filled in from the germline J gene. V is TRBV19 and J is TRBJ2-5, with 11 bases that match TRBD1. V shed 10 bases and J 5 bases; nucleotides not matched to a gene: 3. CDR3 length equals 12 residues. Germline assignment: CDR1 LNHDA and CDR2 SQIVND (reference sequence). The sequenced CDR3 bases are TGTGCCACCAGGACAGGGGGCGAGACC. Translating it yields CATRTGGET. The CDR3 as a whole reads CATRTGGETQYF. The full variable domain, its missing parts supplied by reference TRBV19 and TRBJ2-5, is DGGITQSPKYLFRKEGQNVTLSCEQNLNHDAMYWYRQDPGQGLRLIYYSQIVNDFQKGDIAEGYSVSREKKESFPLTVTSAQKNPTAFYLCATRTGGETQYFGPGTRLLVL.

This chain's CDR3 is CASNLAGVHEQYF. CDR3 bases read: TGTGCCAGCAACCTAGCGGGGGTCCACGAG. V usage is TRBV2 and J usage is TRBJ2-7, with 10 bases lining up with TRBD2. The read comes to an end 3 residues before the CDR3 does, leaving the germline J gene to fill in the end. J lost 5 bases, V lost 7 bases, and 5 bases had no gene match. Germline V gene data show CDR1 as SNHLY and CDR2 as FYNNEI. There are 13 residues in the CDR3.

With respect to this clone: Read coverage stops 3 residues before the CDR3 terminus; the germline J gene supplies the remainder. The rearrangement links TRBV19 to TRBJ2-3, with TRBD2 matching over 9 bases. CDR3 length: 16 residues. CDR1 and CDR2 (germline): LNHDA, SQIVND (reference sequence). Losses at the gene ends were 7 bases for V and 3 bases for J; bases not matched to a gene: 11. The CDR3 region is CASTPWGTSRTDTQYF. CDR3 DNA, as far as it was read: TGTGCCAGTACCCCGTGGGGGACTAGCAGGACAGATACG. The whole variable domain, remainder taken from reference TRBV19 and TRBJ2-3, is DGGITQSPKYLFRKEGQNVTLSCEQNLNHDAMYWYRQDPGQGLRLIYYSQIVNDFQKGDIAEGYSVSREKKESFPLTVTSAQKNPTAFYLCASTPWGTSRTDTQYFGPGTRLTVL.

Worth noting for this clone: The CDR3 is cut off 3 residues early in the read; its end comes from the germline J gene. The chain joins TRBV5-5 to TRBJ2-1; D perhaps matches TRBD1 (6 bases). Germline CDR1 reads SGHKS; CDR2 reads YYEKEE (reference sequence). Trimming pared 0 bases from V and 9 bases from J, leaving 13 bases between. The length of the CDR3 is 14 residues. The CDR3 bases that were read are TGTGCCAGCAGCTTGGGGGCAGGGGCGAGTGAG. Translated: CASSLGAGASE. The full CDR3 sequence reads CASSLGAGASEQFF.

As to this clone: The read ends 3 residues early relative to the CDR3; the germline J gene fills the gap. The rearrangement links TRBV5-8 to TRBJ2-7, with D unresolved. Germline loops: CDR1 SGHTS, CDR2 YDEGEE. Trimming stripped 5 bases from V and 0 bases from J, with 15 bases between. This CDR3 is 15 amino acids long. The DNA read from the CDR3 is TGTGCCAGCAGAGAATGGGCCGCATCCTCCTACGAG. Its protein product is CASREWAASSYE. The full CDR3 sequence reads CASREWAASSYEQYF.

This clone occurred a few times. The read falls 3 residues short of the CDR3 end, and the missing part is taken from the germline J gene. The J gene is TRBJ1-5, the V gene TRBV7-9; no definite D call. V was shortened by 5 bases and J by 0 bases, with 8 bases between the two germline ends. CDR3 length: 14 residues. Germline V gene sequence: CDR1 SEHNR, CDR2 FQNEAQ (reference sequence). Incomplete CDR3 DNA: TGTGCCAGCAGCCCAGTCGATAGCAATCAGCCC. Amino acid sequence: CASSPVDSNQP. The CDR3 in its entirety is CASSPVDSNQPQHF.

A word on this clone: Read data end 3 residues before the CDR3 end; the end is taken from the germline J gene. The chain links TRBV6-1 to TRBJ1-5; TRBD1 matches 7 bases. V was pared by 4 bases and J by 4 bases, with 7 bases of the junction left unmatched. Germline lookup yields CDR1 MNHNS and CDR2 SASEGT. This CDR3 is built from 15 residues. The DNA read from the CDR3 is TGTGCCAGCAGTGTCGGACAGGAGCGAAATCAGCCC. This encodes CASSVGQERNQP. The full CDR3 protein reads CASSVGQERNQPQHF.

Concerning this clone: Read sequence stops 3 residues before the CDR3 end, and the germline J gene provides the missing end. V is TRBV19 and J is TRBJ2-6, with 7 bases aligning to TRBD1. V lost 10 bases to trimming and J lost 0 bases; unmatched junction nucleotides: 12. The CDR3 is made up of 17 amino acids. Germline assignment: CDR1 LNHDA and CDR2 SQIVND (reference sequence). The CDR3 sequence: CATKAGTVLSGANVLTF. The part of the CDR3 DNA that was read is TGTGCCACTAAAGCCGGGACAGTTCTCTCTGGGGCCAACGTC.

Details on this clone: The read ends 3 residues shy of where the CDR3 ends; the end is completed using the germline J gene. The J gene is TRBJ2-6, the V gene TRBV19; possible D gene TRBD2, 6 bases. The CDR3 contains 17 residues. Per the germline V gene, CDR1 is LNHDA and CDR2 is SQIVND (reference sequence). V was trimmed by 8 bases and J by 0 bases, leaving 17 bases between them. The CDR3 loop is CASSVSRGASGANVLTF. The sequenced CDR3 bases are TGTGCCAGTTCCGTTTCGCGGGGAGCCTCTGGGGCCAACGTC.

This clone was detected a few times. Read sequence stops 3 residues before the CDR3 end, and the germline J gene provides the missing end. The chain employs TRBV7-9 and TRBJ2-7; the D gene is possibly TRBD1 (6 bases). This CDR3 comprises 14 residues. Per the germline V gene, CDR1 is SEHNR and CDR2 is FQNEAQ (reference sequence). V was shortened by 3 bases and J by 4 bases, with 13 bases between the two germline ends. The CDR3 DNA, read in part, is TGTGCCAGCAGCTTGTTTCCCCAGGGGTACGAG. Translated: CASSLFPQGYE. The complete CDR3 reads CASSLFPQGYEQYF.

This clone came up a few times. The sequence runs out 3 residues before the end of the CDR3; the remainder is reconstructed from the germline J gene. The V and J genes are TRBV19 and TRBJ2-3; D call uncertain. Germline-derived CDR1 and CDR2 are LNHDA and SQIVND (reference sequence). CDR3 length equals 13 residues. The V end lost 4 bases, the J end lost 2 bases, and 7 bases lay between the germline ends. CDR3 residues: CASSRAFTDTQYF. CDR3 bases read: TGTGCCAGTAGTAGGGCTTTCACAGATACG.

This clone showed up just a few times. The read halts 3 residues ahead of the CDR3 end, with the missing end drawn from the germline J gene. V usage is TRBV19 and J usage is TRBJ2-2, with D perhaps matching TRBD1 (6 bases). V lost 6 bases and J 0 bases, leaving 11 bases between the germline ends. In germline, CDR1 is LNHDA, CDR2 SQIVND (reference sequence). This CDR3 has 15 residues. CDR3 residues: CASSRQVTNTGELFF. The covered CDR3 bases are TGTGCCAGTAGCAGACAGGTTACGAACACCGGGGAG. The whole variable domain, remainder taken from reference TRBV19 and TRBJ2-2, is DGGITQSPKYLFRKEGQNVTLSCEQNLNHDAMYWYRQDPGQGLRLIYYSQIVNDFQKGDIAEGYSVSREKKESFPLTVTSAQKNPTAFYLCASSRQVTNTGELFFGEGSRLTVL.

Within the sample, this clone is medium-sized (0.01 to 0.1%). The missing CDR3 end, 3 residues past where the read stops, is filled in from the germline J gene. The rearrangement uses TRBV10-1 and TRBJ2-3, with D possibly matching TRBD1 (6 bases). The germline CDR1 and CDR2 sequences are WNHNN and SYGVQD (reference sequence). Trimming stripped 6 bases from V and 3 bases from J, with 13 bases between. This CDR3 contains 14 residues. The CDR3: CASSRGQRTDTQYF. The part of the CDR3 DNA that was read is TGCGCCAGCAGCCGCGGACAGAGAACAGATACG.

About this clone itself: The read gets to within 3 residues of the CDR3 end, and the germline J gene fills in the rest. This chain uses TRBV2 with TRBJ2-1, with 8 bases lining up with TRBD1. Trimming took 6 bases from V and 3 from J; bases not matched to a gene: 7. CDR1 is SNHLY, CDR2 FYNNEI, per germline. This CDR3 region has 15 residues. The sequenced part of the CDR3 DNA is TGTGCCAGCAGCGGGGACAGGAAAAACTACAATGAG. As protein: CASSGDRKNYNE. The whole CDR3 protein is CASSGDRKNYNEQFF.

Comments on this clone: The CDR3 extends 3 residues past the end of the read, so its final part is completed from the germline J gene. The V gene is TRBV7-9, the J gene TRBJ2-7; weak D call: TRBD2 (5 bases). The V end lost 5 bases, the J end lost 3 bases, and 17 bases lay between the germline ends. CDR3 length equals 15 residues. Per the germline V gene, CDR1 is SEHNR and CDR2 is FQNEAQ (reference sequence). The sequenced part of the CDR3 DNA is TGTGCCAGCAGCGAAGTGGGCGGACGGGGCTACGAG. Translated: CASSEVGGRGYE. The full CDR3 protein reads CASSEVGGRGYEQYF.

This clone was seen a few times. The read finishes 3 residues shy of the CDR3 end, and the germline J gene is used to complete it. The chain joins TRBV29-1 to TRBJ2-7; 7 nucleotides agree with TRBD2. With V trimmed by 6 bases and J by 3 bases, 5 bases remained unmatched. The CDR3 spans 12 residues. Germline values: CDR1 SQVTM, CDR2 ANQGSEA. The covered CDR3 bases are TGCAGCGTGCAGGGAGGGAACTACGAG. Residues: CSVQGGNYE. The whole CDR3 is CSVQGGNYEQYF.

This clone was counted a few times. The sequenced CDR3 bases are TGTGCCAGCTCACCGGGGACACAAGAGACC. As protein: CASSPGTQET. The entire CDR3 protein reads CASSPGTQETQYF. J is TRBJ2-5 and V is TRBV18; a weak D match, TRBD1 (6 bases). Coverage ceases 3 residues before the CDR3 finishes, and the germline J gene fills in the end. This CDR3 comprises 13 residues. V shed 3 bases and J shed 2 bases, with 7 bases lying between them. From germline, CDR1 is KGHSH and CDR2 LQKENI.

As regards this clone: The read finishes 3 residues shy of the CDR3 end, and the germline J gene is used to complete it. The J gene is TRBJ2-5, the V gene TRBV7-6; possible D gene TRBD2, 5 bases. Germline V gene data show CDR1 as SGHVS and CDR2 as FNYEAQ. V lost 0 bases to trimming and J lost 1 base, with 9 bases between them. The CDR3 sequence is 15 residues long. Partial CDR3 DNA: TGTGCCAGCAGCTTAGCCGCTAGCCTCCAAGAGACC. This sequence encodes CASSLAASLQET. The CDR3 in full is CASSLAASLQETQYF.